Following are 21 T cell receptor beta chains from one sample sequenced in a study of blood T cell repertoires in COVID-19. Produced via immunoSEQ multiplex PCR; TCRdb's table is partial and in-frame only. This table holds roughly 290,000 clones, 80% to 85% found once. What was sequenced was peripheral blood. The source is a person between 70 and 80 years old with COVID-19, enrolled during active disease.

This sequence joins TRBV5-1 and TRBJ2-2; 7 bases are shared with TRBD1. With V trimmed by 5 bases and J by 0 bases, 1 base remained unmatched. The CDR3 runs 14 residues. Germline CDR1 is SGHRS and CDR2 is YFSETQ. The CDR3 nucleotides are TGCGCCAGCAGAGGGACAGCGAACACCGGGGAGCTGTTTTTT. It specifies CASRGTANTGELFF.

The gene calls are TRBV18 and TRBJ2-2; the D is unclear. The CDR3 runs 15 residues. CDR1 is KGHSH, CDR2 LQKENI, per germline. Trimming took off 0 bases at V and 1 base at J, with 6 bases between the two ends. The CDR3 protein is CASSPPSVNTGELFF. For the CDR3, the DNA is TGTGCCAGCTCACCACCATCGGTGAACACCGGGGAGCTGTTTTTT.

V is TRBV18 and J is TRBJ1-1; 10 bases agree with TRBD1. Trimming cost V 3 bases and J 4 bases; bases outside gene matches: 11. This CDR3 comprises 17 residues. Germline values: CDR1 KGHSH, CDR2 LQKENI. CDR3 residues: CASSPMGQGTIGTEAFF. Written as DNA, the CDR3 is TGTGCCAGCTCACCTATGGGACAGGGGACAATTGGCACTGAAGCTTTCTTT.

This chain joins TRBV28 and TRBJ1-2; the match to TRBD1 covers 9 bases. The ends lost 10 bases at V and 6 bases at J; junction bases unmatched: 6. Germline V lookup: CDR1 MDHEN, CDR2 SYDVKM. This CDR3 comprises 12 residues. The CDR3 loop reads CAISQGAHGYTF. The CDR3 nucleotides read TGTGCCATCTCACAGGGGGCGCATGGCTACACCTTC.

The V gene is TRBV28, the J gene TRBJ2-5, with 11 bases that match TRBD1. Germline V lookup: CDR1 MDHEN, CDR2 SYDVKM. The CDR3 length is 17 residues. With 4 bases clipped from V and 3 bases from J, the junction kept 10 bases outside the gene matches. The CDR3, as DNA: TGTGCCAGCAGTTCTCTTACCGGACAGGGGGCAGAAGAGACCCAGTACTTC. This translates into CASSSLTGQGAEETQYF.

V and J are TRBV19 and TRBJ2-3; TRBD1 aligns across 7 bases. V was clipped by 3 bases and J by 0 bases; unmatched bases: 3. The CDR3 runs 15 residues. From germline, CDR1 is LNHDA and CDR2 SQIVND (reference sequence). In nucleotides, the CDR3 is TGTGCCAGTAGTATGACGGGACAGAGCACAGATACGCAGTATTTT. It specifies CASSMTGQSTDTQYF.

The gene calls are TRBV4-3 and TRBJ2-7, with 8 bases matching TRBD1. Per the germline V gene, CDR1 is LGHNA and CDR2 is YSLEER. Trimming cost V 4 bases and J 2 bases; bases outside gene matches: 10. CDR3 length: 16 amino acids. DNA for the CDR3: TGCGCCAGCAGCCGCTCGATACAGGGGGATACCTACGAGCAGTACTTC. Translation: CASSRSIQGDTYEQYF.

V is TRBV5-1 and J is TRBJ2-7; 10 bases match TRBD1. The germline V gene encodes CDR1 SGHRS and CDR2 YFSETQ. The V and J ends lost 4 bases and 4 bases, in that order; junction bases with no gene match: 8. The CDR3 is 15 amino acids. The CDR3 region has the DNA TGCGCCAGCAGCCCACGGACAGGGGGTCTTTACGAGCAGTACTTC. Its protein product is CASSPRTGGLYEQYF.

This clone is a singleton in its sample. The chain has TRBV27 and TRBJ1-6; 10 nucleotides match TRBD1. This CDR3 has 11 amino acids. Trimming removed 6 bases from V and 14 bases from J; junction bases left unmatched: 1. Germline assignment: CDR1 MNHEY and CDR2 SMNVEV (reference sequence). The CDR3 reads CASRGTGALHF. Here the CDR3 DNA reads TGTGCCAGCAGGGGGACAGGGGCCCTCCACTTT.

The chain combines TRBV7-2 with TRBJ2-4; 9 bases are a match to TRBD1. The CDR3 is 15 residues long. Germline assignment: CDR1 SGHTA and CDR2 FQGNSA. V was pared by 6 bases and J by 6 bases, with 9 bases of the junction left unmatched. The CDR3 DNA is TGTGCCAGCAGGCCGACAGGGGGGGGCGGAAACATTCAGTACTTC. It codes for CASRPTGGGGNIQYF.

This clone has a handful of counts. This rearrangement joins TRBV29-1 to TRBJ2-5; 13 bases are a match to TRBD2. J was trimmed by 4 bases and V by 6 bases; bases with no gene match: 8. The CDR3 has 15 amino acids. Germline V gene lookup returns CDR1 SQVTM and CDR2 ANQGSEA. The CDR3 region has the DNA TGCAGCGTCACTGGACTAGCGGGAGATTTAGAGACCCAGTACTTC. Translating gives CSVTGLAGDLETQYF.

The chain uses TRBV4-3 and TRBJ2-7; 9 positions match TRBD1. Germline-derived CDR1 and CDR2 are LGHNA and YSLEER. The trim removed 1 base at V and 3 bases at J, leaving 4 bases unmatched. This CDR3 has 15 amino acids. CDR3 residues: CASSQVPGQGYEQYF. CDR3 nucleotides: TGCGCCAGCAGCCAAGTCCCGGGACAGGGCTACGAGCAGTACTTC.

This chain links TRBV2 with TRBJ2-4; D gene uncertain. This CDR3 is built from 14 residues. The germline V and J ends were trimmed by 4 bases and 0 bases, with 7 bases remaining between them. Germline V gene lookup returns CDR1 SNHLY and CDR2 FYNNEI. This CDR3 is CASSAELAKNIQYF. CDR3 coding DNA: TGTGCCAGCAGTGCGGAGTTAGCCAAAAACATTCAGTACTTC.

The rearrangement links TRBV14 to TRBJ1-1; no firm D call. Trimming removed 1 base at V and 7 bases at J, with 4 bases between. This CDR3 region has 11 residues. The germline V gene encodes CDR1 SGHDN and CDR2 FVKESK. CDR3 sequence: CASSQALEAFF. The CDR3 coding sequence is TGTGCCAGCAGCCAAGCCCTTGAAGCTTTCTTT.

The chain links TRBV7-2 to TRBJ1-1; TRBD1 matches at 10 bases. With V trimmed by 1 base and J by 4 bases, 12 bases remained unmatched. The CDR3 totals 18 residues. The germline gives CDR1 SGHTA, CDR2 FQGNSA. The CDR3 loop is CASSLEGGTGVVGTEAFF. The CDR3 coding sequence is TGTGCCAGCAGCTTAGAAGGCGGGACAGGGGTAGTGGGCACTGAAGCTTTCTTT.

The chain uses TRBV27 and TRBJ1-6, with a weak D call TRBD1 (6 bases). The V gene lost 7 bases and the J gene lost 7 bases, with 14 bases spanning the gap. This CDR3 comprises 14 residues. The germline gives CDR1 MNHEY, CDR2 SMNVEV (reference sequence). CDR3 amino acids: CASKTGSRNSPLHF. CDR3 sequence (DNA): TGTGCCAGCAAAACAGGGAGTCGCAATTCACCCCTCCACTTT.

V usage is TRBV6-1 and J usage is TRBJ1-4; the D is unclear. This CDR3 contains 15 residues. The germline gives CDR1 MNHNS, CDR2 SASEGT. V was trimmed by 1 base and J by 0 bases, leaving 6 bases between them. The CDR3 loop reads CASSEVRATNEKLFF. In DNA form, the CDR3 reads TGTGCCAGCAGTGAAGTAAGAGCAACTAATGAAAAACTGTTTTTT.

The chain links TRBV6-2 or TRBV6-3 to TRBJ1-3; D is perhaps TRBD1 (6 bases). This CDR3 is 19 amino acids long. The V gene lost 2 bases and the J gene lost 2 bases, with 22 bases spanning the gap. CDR1 is MNHEY and CDR2 is SVGEGT in the germline V gene. The CDR3 DNA follows: TGTGCCAGCAGTTACAGCTCACCCCGACAGGTTTCGGCTGGAAACACCATATATTTT. Encoded protein: CASSYSSPRQVSAGNTIYF.

J is TRBJ2-2 and V is TRBV6-5; TRBD1 matches at 8 bases. Germline trimming cut 2 bases from V and 1 base from J; bases unmatched to any gene: 3. CDR1 and CDR2 from the germline V gene are MNHEY and SVGAGI. The CDR3 has 16 residues. In DNA, the CDR3 is TGTGCCAGCAGTTACACCGGGACAGGGAACACCGGGGAGCTGTTTTTT. It translates to CASSYTGTGNTGELFF.

The rearrangement links TRBV19 to TRBJ2-7; tentative D call: TRBD2 (6 bases). The CDR3 contains 11 residues. Germline-derived CDR1 and CDR2 are LNHDA and SQIVND (reference sequence). V was pared by 9 bases and J by 3 bases, with 9 bases between. The CDR3 loop is CARTSSYEQYF. DNA for the CDR3: TGTGCCAGGACTAGTAGCTACGAGCAGTACTTC.

The chain joins TRBV7-2 to TRBJ1-1; 7 nucleotides match TRBD1. Germline V gives CDR1 SGHTA, CDR2 FQGNSA. The CDR3 has 15 amino acids. J was trimmed by 11 bases and V by 1 base; bases with no gene match: 13. CDR3 protein: CASSLEGARSPKAFF. DNA for the CDR3: TGTGCCAGCAGCTTAGAGGGGGCGAGGAGTCCTAAGGCTTTCTTT.